Below, 19 T cell receptor beta chains from the same sample are listed, as sequenced in a study of radiotherapy plus CTLA-4 blockade in lung cancer. The protocol was immunoSEQ multiplex PCR, while the TCRdb copy is restricted to in-frame clones and leaves out a portion. Of more than 100,000 clones in the sample, 80% to 90% were seen once. Here the sequenced sample was peripheral blood, taken from a patient treated with radiotherapy plus ipilimumab. These TCRs come from a human donor with non-small cell lung cancer that progressed on radiotherapy plus ipilimumab.

This sequence joins TRBV7-9 and TRBJ2-7; 13 bases align to TRBD2. With 5 bases clipped from V and 3 bases from J, the junction kept 4 bases outside the gene matches. The CDR3 has 15 residues. Germline values: CDR1 SEHNR, CDR2 FQNEAQ (reference sequence). CDR3 sequence reads: CASSTGTSGIYEQYF. CDR3 nucleotide sequence: TGTGCCAGCAGCACCGGGACTAGCGGGATCTACGAGCAGTACTTC.

The CDR3 DNA reads TGTGCCAGCAGGGATTCCGGGACTAGGATATACGAGCAGTACTTC. Translation gives CASRDSGTRIYEQYF. This chain connects TRBV11-2 to TRBJ2-7; 8 bases are a match to TRBD2. V trimming: 6 bases; J trimming: 4 bases; junction bases outside the gene matches: 11. The CDR3 is 15 residues long. Germline V lookup: CDR1 SGHAT, CDR2 FQNNGV. Full variable domain (missing parts from reference TRBV11-2 and TRBJ2-7): EAGVAQSPRYKIIEKRQSVAFWCNPISGHATLYWYQQILGQGPKLLIQFQNNGVVDDSQLPKDRFSAERLKGVDSTLKIQPAKLEDSAVYLCASRDSGTRIYEQYFGPGTRLTVT.

The chain joins TRBV6-5 to TRBJ2-2; D gene unclear. This CDR3 comprises 13 residues. The germline CDR1 and CDR2 sequences are MNHEY and SVGAGI. V gave up 6 bases and J gave up 1 base, with 6 bases separating them. CDR3 sequence reads: CASSSGNTGELFF. In DNA, the CDR3 is TGTGCCAGCAGCTCAGGGAACACCGGGGAGCTGTTTTTT.

The rearrangement links TRBV7-8 to TRBJ2-1; D remains unclear. V was cut by 0 bases and J by 2 bases, with 8 bases left in between. The CDR3 extends over 15 amino acids. Germline V gives CDR1 SGHVS, CDR2 FQNEAQ. The chain's CDR3 is CASSLAARTYNEQFF. The CDR3, as DNA: TGTGCCAGCAGCTTAGCGGCGCGAACCTACAATGAGCAGTTCTTC.

The rearrangement uses TRBV6-5 and TRBJ1-1, with a weak D call TRBD1 (5 bases). The germline CDR1 and CDR2 sequences are MNHEY and SVGAGI. V was pared by 6 bases and J by 3 bases, with 17 bases between. This CDR3 region has 15 residues. DNA of the CDR3: TGTGCCAGCAGCCCATGGGGCAGCCAATACACTGAAGCTTTCTTT. Translating gives CASSPWGSQYTEAFF.

The chain employs TRBV4-1 and TRBJ2-5; the match to TRBD1 covers 8 bases. From germline, CDR1 is MGHRA and CDR2 YSYEKL. The CDR3 totals 17 residues. Trimming took 1 base from V and 1 from J; bases not matched to a gene: 8. CDR3 bases: TGCGCCAGCAGCCAAGCCTTTGGGACAGGCGCCCAAGAGACCCAGTACTTC. Translation gives CASSQAFGTGAQETQYF.

This clone was observed once. The chain combines TRBV4-2 with TRBJ2-2; D is ambiguous. The CDR3 loop spans 15 amino acids. Between the trimmed V and J ends, which lost 1 base and 4 bases, there was a span of 10 bases. Germline lookup yields CDR1 LGHNA and CDR2 YNFKEQ. The CDR3 DNA follows: TGTGCCAGCAGCCAAGTTAGTAGTCCCACCGGGGAGCTGTTTTTT. This gives the protein CASSQVSSPTGELFF.

V usage is TRBV6-1 and J usage is TRBJ2-7, with D unclear. Trimming cost V 7 bases and J 3 bases, with 7 bases left between them. This CDR3 is built from 11 residues. CDR1 and CDR2 from the germline V gene are MNHNS and SASEGT. In DNA form, the CDR3 reads TGTGCCAGCACTACCTTCTACGAGCAGTACTTC. Protein sequence: CASTTFYEQYF.

This chain links TRBV2 with TRBJ2-1, with 9 bases that match TRBD2. The CDR3 has 15 amino acids. J lost 9 bases, V lost 4 bases, and 10 bases had no gene match. From germline, CDR1 is SNHLY and CDR2 FYNNEI. In DNA form, the CDR3 reads TGTGCCAGCAGTGCTGGAGCGGGAGGCACTGGTGAGCAGTTCTTC. This sequence encodes CASSAGAGGTGEQFF. The complete variable domain, with remaining parts taken from reference TRBV2 and TRBJ2-1, reads EPEVTQTPSHQVTQMGQEVILRCVPISNHLYFYWYRQILGQKVEFLVSFYNNEISEKSEIFDDQFSVERPDGSNFTLKIRSTKLEDSAMYFCASSAGAGGTGEQFFGPGTRLTVL.

This sequence joins TRBV5-1 and TRBJ2-5; D uncertain. The CDR3 runs 12 residues. Trimming left V 2 bases short and J 5 bases short, with 7 bases between. Germline CDR1 reads SGHRS; CDR2 reads YFSETQ. CDR3 in DNA: TGCGCCAGCAGCTTTCCGGGTGAGACCCAGTACTTC. Protein: CASSFPGETQYF.

The chain has TRBV7-8 and TRBJ2-3, with TRBD2 identical over 12 bases. The CDR3 sequence is 15 residues long. Germline values: CDR1 SGHVS, CDR2 FQNEAQ. Trimming took 7 bases from V and 3 from J; bases not matched to a gene: 5. CDR3 sequence reads: CASKLGLAGTDTQYF. Here the CDR3 DNA reads TGTGCCAGCAAGCTAGGACTAGCGGGAACAGATACGCAGTATTTT.

The genes are TRBV6-5 and TRBJ2-7, with D hard to call. Germline V CDR1 and CDR2: MNHEY, SVGAGI. The ends were cut back, 2 bases at V and 12 bases at J, with 11 bases in the middle. The CDR3 spans 11 residues. The CDR3 nucleotides are TGTGCCAGCAGTTACAAAGGGCTTTGGTACTTC. Its protein product is CASSYKGLWYF.

V is TRBV5-4 and J is TRBJ2-7; no firm D call. V gave up 4 bases and J gave up 4 bases, with 12 bases separating them. Germline CDR1 is SGHNT and CDR2 is YYREEE (reference sequence). There are 13 residues in the CDR3. CDR3 bases: TGTGCCAGCAGCGTGAGCCCCTCGTACGAGCAGTACTTC. Translating it yields CASSVSPSYEQYF.

V gene TRBV7-9 combines with J gene TRBJ2-7; possibly TRBD2 for D (5 bases). The CDR3 is made up of 13 amino acids. CDR1 SEHNR and CDR2 FQNEAQ come from the germline V gene (reference sequence). Trimming took off 7 bases at V and 7 bases at J, with 17 bases between the two ends. This chain's CDR3 is CASTGSHYGEQYF. CDR3 coding DNA: TGTGCCAGCACGGGATCCCACTATGGGGAGCAGTACTTC.

The chain employs TRBV9 and TRBJ1-1; TRBD1 is a possible D gene (5 bases). V was cut by 3 bases and J by 1 base, with 10 bases left in between. This CDR3 has 14 residues. Germline CDR1 is SGDLS and CDR2 is YYNGEE. This chain's CDR3 is CASSGTGRNTEAFF. DNA for the CDR3: TGTGCCAGCAGCGGAACAGGTCGGAACACTGAAGCTTTCTTT.

The V gene is TRBV6-1, the J gene TRBJ2-7; D may correspond to TRBD1 or TRBD2 (6 bases each). The V end lost 3 bases, the J end lost 4 bases, and 16 bases lay between the germline ends. The length of the CDR3 is 15 residues. Looked up from germline, CDR1 is MNHNS and CDR2 is SASEGT. The CDR3 region is CASSDKGGLKYEQYF. In DNA form, the CDR3 reads TGTGCCAGCAGTGATAAGGGGGGATTAAAGTACGAGCAGTACTTC.

The chain employs TRBV6-1 and TRBJ1-1; D unresolved. V gave up 4 bases and J gave up 1 base, with 10 bases separating them. This CDR3 contains 14 residues. Germline values: CDR1 MNHNS, CDR2 SASEGT. This chain's CDR3 is CASSVQHRNTEAFF. CDR3 nucleotides: TGTGCCAGCAGTGTACAACACAGGAACACTGAAGCTTTCTTT.

The chain joins TRBV6-6 to TRBJ1-6, with D hard to call. Germline V lookup: CDR1 MNHNY, CDR2 SVGAGI (reference sequence). Trimming took 6 bases from V and 4 from J, leaving 10 bases between them. The CDR3 runs 14 residues. CDR3 sequence reads: CASRHGQYNSPLHF. Written as DNA, the CDR3 is TGTGCCAGCAGACACGGGCAATATAATTCACCCCTCCACTTT.

The gene calls are TRBV19 and TRBJ2-7; 7 bases agree with TRBD1. Germline CDR1 LNHDA, CDR2 SQIVND (reference sequence). The CDR3 is 14 residues long. V lost 3 bases and J lost 1; bases outside the gene matches: 3. The CDR3 DNA reads TGTGCCAGTAGTATTGGGGACAGTTCCTACGAGCAGTACTTC. Protein: CASSIGDSSYEQYF.